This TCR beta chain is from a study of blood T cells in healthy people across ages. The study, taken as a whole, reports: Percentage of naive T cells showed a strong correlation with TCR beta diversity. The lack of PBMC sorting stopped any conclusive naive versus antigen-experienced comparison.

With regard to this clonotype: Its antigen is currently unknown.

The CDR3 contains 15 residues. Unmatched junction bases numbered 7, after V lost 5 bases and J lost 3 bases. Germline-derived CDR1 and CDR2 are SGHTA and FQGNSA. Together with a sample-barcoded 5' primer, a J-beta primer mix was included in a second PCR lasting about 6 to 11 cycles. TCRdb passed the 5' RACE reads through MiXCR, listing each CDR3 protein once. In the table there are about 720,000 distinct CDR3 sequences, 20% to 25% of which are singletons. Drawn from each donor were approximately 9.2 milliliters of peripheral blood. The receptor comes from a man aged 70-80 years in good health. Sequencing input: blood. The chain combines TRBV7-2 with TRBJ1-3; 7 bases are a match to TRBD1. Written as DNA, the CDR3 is TGTGCCAGCAGCCAAGCACAGGGGAGTGGAAACACCATATATTTT. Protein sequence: CASSQAQGSGNTIYF.